The next 10 T cell receptor beta chains were all read from a single sample in a study of beta chain features in type 1 diabetes. Study-level points and caveats: In all four CD4+ subsets, TCRB CDR3 length was significantly, moderately reduced in type 1 diabetes.

Antigens of these TCRs are unknown. Investigators reverse transcribed all isolated RNA, so they sequenced expressed TCRB transcripts. Measured with immunoSEQ multiplex PCR; TCRdb has only the in-frame clones, and not every one. The sample includes 300,000 to 400,000 clones, less than 15% of them seen just once. Sequenced input: naive CD4+ T cells from blood. The receptors shown here come from a woman under 30 with type 1 diabetes.

V is TRBV5-1 and J is TRBJ2-2; 9 nucleotides line up with TRBD1. Germline lookup yields CDR1 SGHRS and CDR2 YFSETQ. The CDR3 spans 16 residues. J gave up 2 bases and V 4 bases, and 6 bases lay outside the gene matches. The CDR3 nucleotides read TGCGCCAGCAGCGCCCGGACAGGGGCCAACACCGGGGAGCTGTTTTTT. Translating it yields CASSARTGANTGELFF.

The table lists this clone with many counts. This rearrangement joins TRBV29-1 to TRBJ1-5, with a weak D call TRBD1 (6 bases). Looked up from germline, CDR1 is SQVTM and CDR2 is ANQGSEA. The CDR3 runs 13 residues. V was pared by 6 bases and J by 4 bases, with 13 bases between. CDR3 in DNA: TGCAGCGTCCAGACAGGAGCAAATCAGCCCCAGCATTTT. This encodes CSVQTGANQPQHF.

This clone was seen more than once but under ten times. J is TRBJ2-5 and V is TRBV10-3; unclear D gene. Trimming pared 6 bases from V and 5 bases from J, leaving 16 bases between. The CDR3 is 14 amino acids. Per the germline V gene, CDR1 is ENHRY and CDR2 is SYGVKD. DNA of the CDR3: TGTGCCATCAGCTTGGTGTTACAAGCGGAGACCCAGTACTTC. This translates into CAISLVLQAETQYF.

This clone was detected only a few times. The genes are TRBV19 and TRBJ2-1; 7 bases are shared with TRBD2. CDR1 is LNHDA, CDR2 SQIVND, per germline (reference sequence). V was clipped by 4 bases and J by 7 bases; unmatched bases: 16. This CDR3 spans 17 amino acids. The DNA for the CDR3 is TGTGCCAGTAGTACCGGAACGGTTGGACTAGTGGGGAATGAGCAGTTCTTC. It codes for CASSTGTVGLVGNEQFF. Using reference TRBV19 and TRBJ2-1 for the parts outside the CDR3, the full variable domain is DGGITQSPKYLFRKEGQNVTLSCEQNLNHDAMYWYRQDPGQGLRLIYYSQIVNDFQKGDIAEGYSVSREKKESFPLTVTSAQKNPTAFYLCASSTGTVGLVGNEQFFGPGTRLTVL.

The chain is built from TRBV19 and TRBJ2-1; 7 positions match TRBD2. The CDR3 consists of 13 residues. The germline CDR1 and CDR2 sequences are LNHDA and SQIVND (reference sequence). Losses at the gene ends were 6 bases for V and 9 bases for J; bases not matched to a gene: 8. The CDR3 is CASRVQAGSEQFF. The CDR3 DNA sequence: TGTGCCAGTAGGGTACAAGCGGGGAGTGAGCAGTTCTTC.

This chain joins TRBV7-9 and TRBJ2-7; a possible D gene is TRBD2 (7 bases). Between the trimmed V and J ends, which lost 5 bases and 2 bases, there was a span of 10 bases. This CDR3 has 13 amino acids. Germline lookup yields CDR1 SEHNR and CDR2 FQNEAQ (reference sequence). The CDR3 sequence: CASSRGAPYEQYV. Here the CDR3 DNA reads TGTGCCAGCAGCCGGGGGGCCCCCTACGAGCAGTACGTC.

The CDR3 loop is CASSLHRLAESSYEQYF. CDR3 DNA: TGTGCCAGCAGCTTACACCGCCTAGCGGAAAGCTCCTACGAGCAGTACTTC. V gene TRBV11-2 combines with J gene TRBJ2-7; 7 bases line up with TRBD2. The J segment lost 0 bases and the V segment lost 2 bases, leaving 10 bases of the junction unmatched. From germline, CDR1 is SGHAT and CDR2 FQNNGV. This CDR3 contains 17 residues.

This clone was seen more than once but under ten times. The J gene is TRBJ1-2, the V gene TRBV29-1; no definite D call. Germline V CDR1 and CDR2: SQVTM, ANQGSEA. The V end lost 7 bases, the J end lost 6 bases, and 21 bases lay between the germline ends. The CDR3 runs 14 residues. CDR3 sequence: CSAQPVTLLDGYTF. The CDR3 bases are TGCAGCGCCCAGCCCGTGACTCTGCTTGATGGCTACACCTTC.

The chain carries TRBV28 and TRBJ2-7, with TRBD2 matching over 7 bases. This CDR3 contains 15 residues. The V gene end was trimmed by 3 bases and the J gene end by 0 bases; junction bases not matched to a gene: 5. Germline values: CDR1 MDHEN, CDR2 SYDVKM. In DNA form, the CDR3 reads TGTGCCAGCAGTTTGCCTAGCGGTTACTCCTACGAGCAGTACTTC. Amino acid sequence: CASSLPSGYSYEQYF.

The rearrangement uses TRBV4-3 and TRBJ2-1, with TRBD2 as a possible D gene (5 bases). There are 15 residues in the CDR3. Germline V CDR1 and CDR2: LGHNA, YSLEER. V dropped 0 bases and J dropped 3 bases, with 9 bases sitting between them. The CDR3 bases are TGCGCCAGCAGCCAAGAGGGCCGGGACTACAATGAGCAGTTCTTC. Its protein product is CASSQEGRDYNEQFF.